These 32 T cell receptor beta chains were sequenced from one sample in a study of neoadjuvant anti-PD-1 for oral cavity cancer. Profiling relied on immunoSEQ multiplex PCR, and the TCRdb table lists in-frame clones only, not all of them. The table lists 7,000 to 8,000 clones, roughly 54% of them singletons. This sample comprised tumor tissue, obtained before nivolumab (anti-PD-1) treatment. These receptor sequences come from a person between 40 and 85 years old with oral cavity squamous cell carcinoma.

The rearrangement links TRBV6-6 to TRBJ1-1; D ambiguous. The V gene lost 7 bases and the J gene lost 0 bases, with 9 bases spanning the gap. This CDR3 has 13 amino acids. Germline V gene data show CDR1 as MNHNY and CDR2 as SVGAGI (reference sequence). CDR3: CASKGPVNTEAFF. The CDR3 DNA follows: TGTGCCAGCAAAGGGCCGGTGAACACTGAAGCTTTCTTT.

Remarks on this clone: Different DNA sequences within this sample yield the same CDR3. This rearrangement joins TRBV5-6 to TRBJ2-7, with D unclear. This CDR3 has 14 residues. The V gene lost 5 bases and the J gene lost 7 bases, with 19 bases spanning the gap. Germline V gene lookup returns CDR1 SGHDT and CDR2 YYEEEE. The DNA of the CDR3 is TGTGCCAGCAGGAGATGGGCAGCGCCCTGGGAGCAGTACTTC. Protein: CASRRWAAPWEQYF.

This clone came up a few times. V is TRBV10-3 and J is TRBJ1-6; 7 nucleotides agree with TRBD1. The junction had 0 bases not matched to a gene; V was cut back by 2 bases and J by 5 bases. CDR1 ENHRY and CDR2 SYGVKD come from the germline V gene. This CDR3 has 14 residues. The CDR3 loop is CAISEGQDNSPLHF. The DNA for the CDR3 is TGTGCCATCAGTGAGGGACAGGATAATTCACCCCTCCACTTT.

This clone was counted between two and nine times. CDR3 protein: CASSGGTRSYGYTF. DNA of the CDR3: TGTGCCAGCAGCGGGGGGACGCGAAGCTATGGCTACACCTTC. V is TRBV2 and J is TRBJ1-2; D is perhaps TRBD1 (5 bases). This CDR3 has 14 amino acids. V lost 6 bases to trimming and J lost 4 bases, with 15 bases between them. Germline values: CDR1 SNHLY, CDR2 FYNNEI.

This clone showed up just a few times. The chain couples TRBV5-1 to TRBJ2-2; 10 bases line up with TRBD1. The V segment lost 0 bases and the J segment 6 bases; nucleotides outside the gene matches: 8. Per germline, CDR1 SGHRS and CDR2 YFSETQ. The CDR3 loop spans 17 amino acids. In DNA, the CDR3 is TGCGCCAGCAGCTTGGGGACAGGGGGATCCCTACCCGGGGAGCTGTTTTTT. Translated: CASSLGTGGSLPGELFF.

The V and J genes are TRBV7-2 and TRBJ2-1, with D possibly TRBD2 on 5 matching bases. V was clipped by 5 bases and J by 7 bases, with 12 bases between them. CDR1 and CDR2 (germline): SGHTA, FQGNSA. This CDR3 is 13 amino acids long. The CDR3: CASSPSRGNEQFF. The CDR3 coding sequence is TGTGCCAGCAGCCCTAGCCGAGGTAATGAGCAGTTCTTC.

The chain uses TRBV7-9 and TRBJ2-5, with D possibly being TRBD1 (7 bases). Trimming left V 5 bases short and J 5 bases short, with 12 bases between. The germline CDR1 and CDR2 sequences are SEHNR and FQNEAQ (reference sequence). The CDR3 sequence is 13 residues long. The CDR3 sequence: CASSPSGGETQYF. The CDR3 bases are TGTGCCAGCAGCCCTTCAGGGGGGGAGACCCAGTACTTC.

In this sample, this clone turned up a few times. The chain links TRBV19 to TRBJ1-5; no reliable D call. From germline, CDR1 is LNHDA and CDR2 SQIVND (reference sequence). Trimming pared 9 bases from V and 2 bases from J, leaving 17 bases between. This CDR3 comprises 15 residues. The CDR3 sequence is CASQDRWGGNQPQHF. Written as DNA, the CDR3 is TGTGCCAGCCAGGACCGATGGGGAGGCAATCAGCCCCAGCATTTT.

This clone was seen a few times. CDR3 in amino acids: CASSGAGNTIYF. The CDR3 region has the DNA TGTGCCAGCAGCGGGGCTGGAAACACCATATATTTT. The rearrangement links TRBV2 to TRBJ1-3; D remains unclear. V gave up 6 bases and J gave up 2 bases, with 5 bases separating them. This CDR3 comprises 12 residues. In germline, CDR1 is SNHLY, CDR2 FYNNEI.

The chain joins TRBV5-4 to TRBJ1-2, with TRBD1 identical over 12 bases. V shed 4 bases and J 5 bases; nucleotides not matched to a gene: 15. Germline V gene lookup returns CDR1 SGHNT and CDR2 YYREEE (reference sequence). The CDR3 contains 18 residues. CDR3 bases: TGTGCCAGCAGCCCAGCCCCGGGACAGGGGGCAGGGTGGTATGGCTACACCTTC. Translating it yields CASSPAPGQGAGWYGYTF.

The V gene is TRBV5-1, the J gene TRBJ1-4; D call uncertain. CDR1 is SGHRS, CDR2 YFSETQ, per germline. V lost 4 bases, J lost 10 bases, and 20 bases lay in between. The CDR3 covers 15 residues. Written as DNA, the CDR3 is TGCGCCAGCAGCACCGAGGGCCGGGAGGTGGGAAAACTGTTTTTT. Residues: CASSTEGREVGKLFF.

This clone was detected a few times. The rearrangement uses TRBV27 and TRBJ2-7; D is unresolved. V lost 3 bases to trimming and J lost 5 bases, with 14 bases between them. The CDR3 consists of 14 residues. Looked up from germline, CDR1 is MNHEY and CDR2 is SMNVEV (reference sequence). This CDR3 reads CASSLSTTGNEQYF. CDR3 in DNA: TGTGCCAGCAGTTTGAGCACAACGGGCAACGAGCAGTACTTC.

The rearrangement uses TRBV5-1 and TRBJ2-6; D is uncertain. The CDR3 is 15 residues long. The V end was cut by 6 bases, the J end by 0 bases, with 10 bases between. The germline CDR1 and CDR2 sequences are SGHRS and YFSETQ. For the CDR3, the DNA is TGCGCCAGCAAACTAACAAACTCTGGGGCCAACGTCCTGACTTTC. Translating it yields CASKLTNSGANVLTF. The variable domain in full, completed from reference TRBV5-1 and TRBJ2-6, reads KAGVTQTPRYLIKTRGQQVTLSCSPISGHRSVSWYQQTPGQGLQFLFEYFSETQRNKGNFPGRFSGRQFSNSRSEMNVSTLELGDSALYLCASKLTNSGANVLTFGAGSRLTVL.

This chain links TRBV7-9 with TRBJ1-1; D possibly corresponds to TRBD1 (5 bases). Germline V gene data show CDR1 as SEHNR and CDR2 as FQNEAQ (reference sequence). V was cut by 8 bases and J by 4 bases, with 17 bases left in between. The CDR3 has 14 amino acids. As DNA, the CDR3 is TGTGCCAGCTCCGTGGGGGGGTGGAGCACTGAAGCTTTCTTT. This encodes CASSVGGWSTEAFF. The full variable domain, with the rest looked up from reference TRBV7-9 and TRBJ1-1, is DTGVSQNPRHKITKRGQNVTFRCDPISEHNRLYWYRQTLGQGPEFLTYFQNEAQLEKSRLLSDRFSAERPKGSFSTLEIQRTEQGDSAMYLCASSVGGWSTEAFFGQGTRLTVV.

This clone was detected only a few times. V usage is TRBV6-1 and J usage is TRBJ1-2; the D gene is possibly TRBD1 (5 bases). CDR3 size: 15 residues. V gave up 1 base and J gave up 7 bases, with 16 bases separating them. Germline V lookup: CDR1 MNHNS, CDR2 SASEGT. Written as DNA, the CDR3 is TGTGCCAGCAGTGAAGGCGGCTCCAACGGGGGTGGCTACACCTTC. It encodes CASSEGGSNGGGYTF.

This clone has just a few counts. CDR3 region: CASSSPDRNEAFF. The CDR3 DNA sequence: TGTGCCAGCAGTTCACCAGACCGCAATGAAGCTTTCTTT. This rearrangement joins TRBV27 to TRBJ1-1; the D is unclear. Germline lookup yields CDR1 MNHEY and CDR2 SMNVEV (reference sequence). V lost 4 bases, J lost 7 bases, and 13 bases lay in between. CDR3 size: 13 residues.

The V call is TRBV9, the J call TRBJ1-6, with TRBD1 identical over 10 bases. Trimming cost V 3 bases and J 7 bases; bases outside gene matches: 4. Germline CDR1 and CDR2: SGDLS and YYNGEE. The CDR3 contains 15 residues. CDR3 amino acids: CASSAGTGANSPLHF. CDR3 in DNA: TGTGCCAGCAGCGCCGGGACAGGGGCCAATTCACCCCTCCACTTT.

The V call is TRBV11-3, the J call TRBJ1-1; no clear D. The CDR3 sequence is 12 residues long. Germline CDR1 SGHNT, CDR2 YENEEA. Trimming shortened V by 2 bases and J by 2 bases, and 3 bases separated the two germline ends. The CDR3 protein is CASSLSNTEAFF. The CDR3 coding sequence is TGTGCCAGCAGCTTATCAAACACTGAAGCTTTCTTT.

This clone has more than one count but fewer than ten. The CDR3 DNA sequence: TGTGCCAGCACCCCCGGAGGGTTGGATACGCAGTATTTT. Amino acid sequence: CASTPGGLDTQYF. The J gene is TRBJ2-3, the V gene TRBV6-1; perhaps TRBD2 as D (6 bases). Looked up from germline, CDR1 is MNHNS and CDR2 is SASEGT. The CDR3 loop spans 13 amino acids. V lost 7 bases to trimming and J lost 6 bases, with 14 bases between them.

This chain connects TRBV7-2 to TRBJ1-2; the D gene is possibly TRBD1 (5 bases). The CDR3 is 17 residues long. CDR1 is SGHTA and CDR2 is FQGNSA in the germline V gene. V was pared by 2 bases and J by 2 bases, with 18 bases between. CDR3: CASSLSSTKGVNYGYTF. CDR3 nucleotide sequence: TGTGCCAGCAGCTTAAGTTCGACAAAAGGGGTCAACTATGGCTACACCTTC.

Only a few counts were recorded for this clone. This chain connects TRBV5-1 to TRBJ1-5; D uncertain. V shed 0 bases and J shed 5 bases, with 6 bases lying between them. Germline V gene lookup returns CDR1 SGHRS and CDR2 YFSETQ. CDR3 length: 13 amino acids. CDR3 DNA: TGCGCCAGCAGCTTGGGGACGGATCAGCCCCAGCATTTT. Protein: CASSLGTDQPQHF. The full variable domain, completed using reference TRBV5-1 and TRBJ1-5, is KAGVTQTPRYLIKTRGQQVTLSCSPISGHRSVSWYQQTPGQGLQFLFEYFSETQRNKGNFPGRFSGRQFSNSRSEMNVSTLELGDSALYLCASSLGTDQPQHFGDGTRLSIL.

This clone was observed a few times. The rearrangement uses TRBV4-1 and TRBJ2-2; D gene unclear. The V end was cut by 5 bases, the J end by 1 base, with 14 bases between. Germline CDR1 MGHRA, CDR2 YSYEKL. The CDR3 loop spans 16 amino acids. Here the CDR3 reads CASSFRRSQNTGELFF. The CDR3 bases are TGCGCCAGCAGCTTCCGGCGGTCACAGAACACCGGGGAGCTGTTTTTT.

This clone came up a few times. This CDR3 is CASSTGTGAYNEQFF. CDR3 sequence (DNA): TGTGCCAGCTCAACCGGGACAGGGGCCTACAATGAGCAGTTCTTC. The V gene is TRBV18, the J gene TRBJ2-1; TRBD1 matches at 10 bases. This CDR3 region has 15 residues. J lost 2 bases, V lost 5 bases, and 3 bases had no gene match. Germline V gives CDR1 KGHSH, CDR2 LQKENI.

The gene calls are TRBV5-1 and TRBJ1-1, with TRBD1 as a possible D gene (5 bases). V lost 4 bases to trimming and J lost 6 bases, with 19 bases between them. Germline V lookup: CDR1 SGHRS, CDR2 YFSETQ. The CDR3 has 15 amino acids. CDR3 sequence: CASSERPGPWAEAFF. The DNA for the CDR3 is TGCGCCAGCAGCGAAAGGCCGGGGCCCTGGGCTGAAGCTTTCTTT.

This clone was observed a handful of times. The chain combines TRBV9 with TRBJ1-6; D perhaps matches TRBD1 (6 bases). Germline assignment: CDR1 SGDLS and CDR2 YYNGEE. Trimming cost V 3 bases and J 10 bases, with 11 bases left between them. The CDR3 is 13 residues long. CDR3 nucleotides: TGTGCCAGCAGCGCCCGGGACACCTCACCCCTCCACTTT. It encodes CASSARDTSPLHF.

V and J are TRBV4-2 and TRBJ2-7; TRBD1 matches at 9 bases. The CDR3 sequence is 15 residues long. Germline CDR1 LGHNA, CDR2 YNFKEQ. V lost 1 base and J lost 6; bases outside the gene matches: 7. CDR3 loop: CASSQGGQGMGEQYF. In nucleotides, the CDR3 is TGTGCCAGCAGCCAAGGGGGACAGGGTATGGGCGAGCAGTACTTC.

The chain couples TRBV14 to TRBJ2-1; 10 bases align to TRBD2. Germline loops: CDR1 SGHDN, CDR2 FVKESK. The CDR3 consists of 17 residues. The junction had 11 bases not matched to a gene; V was cut back by 1 base and J by 8 bases. CDR3 coding DNA: TGTGCCAGCAGCCAAGGCGAGGGACTAGCGTCTCGCCATGAGCAGTTCTTC. Its translation: CASSQGEGLASRHEQFF.

This sequence joins TRBV27 and TRBJ2-3; 11 nucleotides align to TRBD1. V gave up 6 bases and J gave up 6 bases; unmatched junction bases: 5. This CDR3 has 14 residues. From germline, CDR1 is MNHEY and CDR2 SMNVEV (reference sequence). CDR3 residues: CASRIRDRGDTQYF. As DNA, the CDR3 is TGTGCCAGCAGGATCCGGGACAGGGGGGATACGCAGTATTTT.

This clone appeared a few times. The chain couples TRBV9 to TRBJ1-6, with D possibly matching TRBD1 (5 bases). V was cut by 2 bases and J by 7 bases, with 10 bases left in between. Germline CDR1 and CDR2: SGDLS and YYNGEE. This CDR3 has 14 residues. CDR3 sequence: CASSVGGINSPLHF. DNA for the CDR3: TGTGCCAGCAGCGTTGGGGGGATCAATTCACCCCTCCACTTT.

V and J are TRBV14 and TRBJ2-5; D might be TRBD2 (6 bases). The germline gives CDR1 SGHDN, CDR2 FVKESK. The CDR3 is 15 amino acids. The V end lost 3 bases, the J end lost 9 bases, and 20 bases lay between the germline ends. CDR3 residues: CASSHPRERVTSQYF. In nucleotides, the CDR3 is TGTGCCAGCAGCCACCCCCGGGAGCGGGTAACGTCCCAGTACTTC. The variable domain in full, completed from reference TRBV14 and TRBJ2-5, reads EAGVTQFPSHSVIEKGQTVTLRCDPISGHDNLYWYRRVMGKEIKFLLHFVKESKQDESGMPNNRFLAERTGGTYSTLKVQPAELEDSGVYFCASSHPRERVTSQYFGPGTRLLVL.

V usage is TRBV19 and J usage is TRBJ1-4, with a weak D call TRBD1 (5 bases). Looked up from germline, CDR1 is LNHDA and CDR2 is SQIVND (reference sequence). Trimming removed 5 bases from V and 7 bases from J, with 14 bases in between. This CDR3 is built from 14 residues. The CDR3 is CASSFRDVGEKLFF. The CDR3 DNA is TGTGCCAGTAGTTTCCGGGACGTTGGTGAAAAACTGTTTTTT.

CDR3 in amino acids: CASSPQGAGGNQPQHF. The CDR3 nucleotides are TGTGCCAGTAGCCCCCAGGGCGCAGGGGGCAATCAGCCCCAGCATTTT. The genes are TRBV19 and TRBJ1-5, with D maybe TRBD1 (6 bases). V was clipped by 6 bases and J by 2 bases, with 17 bases between them. Germline assignment: CDR1 LNHDA and CDR2 SQIVND (reference sequence). The CDR3 is 16 amino acids. The full variable domain, in which reference TRBV19 and TRBJ1-5 provide the parts outside the CDR3, is DGGITQSPKYLFRKEGQNVTLSCEQNLNHDAMYWYRQDPGQGLRLIYYSQIVNDFQKGDIAEGYSVSREKKESFPLTVTSAQKNPTAFYLCASSPQGAGGNQPQHFGDGTRLSIL.